The present T cell receptor (beta chain) was sequenced within a study of Ad26.COV2.S vaccination and SARS-CoV-2 variants (dated by TCRdb to the early 2020s). About the investigation overall: Donors in the vaccine arm were drawn from COV1001, a multicentre, randomized, double-blind, placebo-controlled phase I-IIa trial testing Ad26.COV2.S in healthy adults. Dosing of Ad26.COV2.S was intramuscular, at either 5x10^10 or 1x10^11 viral particles, delivered as one shot or as two shots spaced 56 days apart. Trial participants were randomized into five groups of five: low-dose or high-dose Ad26.COV2.S given once or twice, or placebo on both occasions. The TCR-sequenced set comprised approximately 32 samples: around 20 Ad26.COV2.S vaccine recipients, 5 placebo recipients and 8 SARS-CoV-2 convalescent individuals. Blinding of investigators to trial group allocation was maintained during experiments and outcome assessment. The specificity and breadth of SARS-CoV-2-reactive T cell receptors after Ad26.COV2.S vaccination were assessed by TCRbeta repertoire sequencing. Study-level results and caveats: The study was not powered for comparison of responses between vaccine doses or regimens. Substantial breadth of spike-specific CD8+ and CD4+ T cell responses was reported after vaccination. The authors noted that total T cell responses may have been underestimated by the TCR breadth and depth analyses. Ad26.COV2.S recipients had higher spike-specific TCR breadth than placebo recipients (P = 0.0014). Vaccine and placebo recipients had similar non-spike TCR breadth, a finding consistent with the vaccine containing only spike.

The immunoSEQ Assay was used to sequence TCRbeta CDR3 regions. After extraction, genomic DNA underwent amplification by bias-controlled multiplex PCR, followed by high-throughput sequencing. The original pipeline was this. To quantify the absolute abundance of every unique TCRbeta CDR3 region, sequences were collapsed and filtered. T cell fraction was estimated by normalizing TCRbeta template counts to usable DNA, with usable DNA measured through amplification of reference genes found in all nucleated cells. Repertoire TCRs were annotated as SARS-CoV-2-specific when V gene, CDR3 amino acid sequence and J gene were exactly matched to a known reactive TCR set. The reference SARS-CoV-2 TCR set was derived from MIRA and filtered for enrichment in COVID-19-positive ImmuneCODE repertoires, a step that removed public or cross-reactive TCRs. Drawing on the MIRA antigens, annotated TCRs were analysed further at the level of specific ORF or position within ORF. Breadth was defined as annotated unique rearrangements over total unique productive rearrangements; depth was the summed frequency of those rearrangements. Two-sided Wilcoxon rank-sum tests were applied when comparing TCR breadth between groups. TCRdb limited this immuneACCESS table to in-frame rearrangements with V and J called. A share of clones is missing; checked studies link under half to unresolved V genes, and the rest is unexplained. That table supplies the V and J calls and clone size; D and trimming were determined from the DNA. The sample records around 300,000 clones, about 88% of which are singletons. The top ten clones comprise around 6.6% of the sample.

Comments on this clone: Its antigen has not been determined. Qualities for individual bases were not recorded, and no much larger clone is one base off.

CDR1 and CDR2 were assigned from the germline V gene (reference sequence) as SEHNR and FQNEAQ. V was cut back by 0 bases and J by 4 bases, leaving a gap of 10 bases between them. From cysteine to phenylalanine, the CDR3 is 14 amino acids long. Only the CDR3 DNA stays, 42 bases, in frame from base 1. What the treatment or condition label conveys for this sample: some 20 received Ad26.COV2.S at low or high dose, single or two shots; about 5 received placebo; per-sample allocation not given. Repertoires of vaccine and placebo recipients were sequenced from samples collected on day 63 after the first injection. Cohort 1b enrolled about 25 adults aged 18-55 years at a single site in Boston, USA, between 29 July and 7 August 2020. Ad26.COV2.S was a replication-incompetent adenovirus type 26 vector expressing a prefusion-stabilized SARS-CoV-2 spike protein from the original Wuhan strain.

In this chain, TRBV7-9 is recombined with TRBJ2-7, and TRBD1 may be the D gene, going by 5 matching bases. The TCR sequence derives from a person aged 18-65 years who received the Ad26.COV2.S COVID-19 vaccine or a placebo. The sequencing used peripheral blood, collected in a trial of Ad26.COV2.S vaccine versus placebo. This receptor has the CDR3 CASSLAHTGYEQYF. The DNA is TGTGCCAGCAGCTTAGCTCATACAGGTTACGAGCAGTACTTC.